The 5 T cell receptor beta chains reported below all come from one sample, sequenced in a study of blood T cell repertoires in COVID-19. The repertoire was sequenced with immunoSEQ multiplex PCR; TCRdb's copy has only in-frame clones and lacks some. The table lists approximately 310,000 clones, around 90% of them singletons. Material for sequencing was peripheral blood. These receptors were obtained from a man aged 50 to 60 with active or convalescent COVID-19.

This clone was seen just once. The rearrangement joins TRBV9 to TRBJ2-3; TRBD2 might be the D (5 bases). The V gene lost 0 bases and the J gene lost 2 bases, with 13 bases spanning the gap. CDR3 size: 16 residues. CDR1 and CDR2 (germline): SGDLS, YYNGEE. The CDR3 sequence is CASSVAPSGYTDTQYF. CDR3 coding DNA: TGTGCCAGCAGCGTAGCTCCGAGCGGATACACAGATACGCAGTATTTT. The full variable domain, with the rest looked up from reference TRBV9 and TRBJ2-3, is DSGVTQTPKHLITATGQRVTLRCSPRSGDLSVYWYQQSLDQGLQFLIQYYNGEERAKGNILERFSAQQFPDLHSELNLSSLELGDSALYFCASSVAPSGYTDTQYFGPGTRLTVL.

This rearrangement joins TRBV28 to TRBJ1-1; D unclear. V lost 5 bases and J 1 base, leaving 11 bases between the germline ends. Germline values: CDR1 MDHEN, CDR2 SYDVKM. This CDR3 has 14 amino acids. This chain's CDR3 is CASSPRPGNTEAFF. The DNA for the CDR3 is TGTGCCAGCAGTCCACGCCCCGGGAACACTGAAGCTTTCTTT.

This sequence joins TRBV7-3 and TRBJ1-4; D not certain. In germline, CDR1 is SGHTA, CDR2 FQGTGA. V gave up 6 bases and J gave up 5 bases, with 10 bases separating them. CDR3 length equals 13 residues. CDR3: CASSPGPNEKLFF. CDR3 nucleotide sequence: TGTGCCAGCAGTCCCGGTCCAAATGAAAAACTGTTTTTT.

V gene TRBV6-5 combines with J gene TRBJ2-7, with TRBD2 as a possible D gene (6 bases). The CDR3 contains 14 residues. Trimming shortened V by 9 bases and J by 5 bases, and 20 bases separated the two germline ends. The germline V gene has CDR1 MNHEY and CDR2 SVGAGI. Here the CDR3 reads CASQLGGVGNEQYF. In DNA form, the CDR3 reads TGTGCCAGTCAACTGGGGGGTGTAGGGAACGAGCAGTACTTC.

The V gene is TRBV5-1, the J gene TRBJ2-7; 15 nucleotides align to TRBD2. The CDR3 totals 18 residues. Germline CDR1 SGHRS, CDR2 YFSETQ. With 4 bases clipped from V and 1 base from J, the junction kept 9 bases outside the gene matches. As DNA, the CDR3 is TGCGCCAGCAGCCTGGGACTAGCGGGGGGTCCCGATTCCTACGAGCAGTACTTC. Its translation is CASSLGLAGGPDSYEQYF.